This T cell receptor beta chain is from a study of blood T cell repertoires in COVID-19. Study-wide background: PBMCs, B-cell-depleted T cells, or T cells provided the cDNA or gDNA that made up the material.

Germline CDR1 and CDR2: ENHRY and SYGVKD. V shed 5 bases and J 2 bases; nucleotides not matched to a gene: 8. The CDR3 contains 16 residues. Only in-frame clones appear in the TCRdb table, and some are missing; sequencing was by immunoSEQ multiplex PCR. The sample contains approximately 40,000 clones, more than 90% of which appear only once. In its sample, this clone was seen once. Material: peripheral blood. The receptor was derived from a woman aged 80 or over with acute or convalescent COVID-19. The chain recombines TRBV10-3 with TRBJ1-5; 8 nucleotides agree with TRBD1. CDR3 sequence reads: CAISPSGQGGNQPQHF. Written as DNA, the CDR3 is TGTGCCATCAGTCCCTCCGGACAGGGTGGCAATCAGCCCCAGCATTTT.